The 4 T cell receptor beta chains below all came from one sample that was sequenced in a study of technical replicates of blood from a handful of donors. TCRdb's copy holds only in-frame clones and misses some; the assay was immunoSEQ multiplex PCR. The data show tens of thousands of clones, about 94% seen once. Sequencing used PBMCs. The receptors originated from a human donor in good health. Some clones in this sample may be carry-over from other donors' samples.

The gene calls are TRBV27 and TRBJ1-2, with 10 positions matching TRBD1. Unmatched junction bases numbered 9, after V lost 3 bases and J lost 5 bases. The germline gives CDR1 MNHEY, CDR2 SMNVEV (reference sequence). The CDR3 contains 16 residues. The CDR3 sequence: CASSFSGTGAHYGYTF. CDR3 coding DNA: TGTGCCAGCAGTTTTTCCGGGACAGGGGCCCATTATGGCTACACCTTC.

This clone showed up just once. The chain is built from TRBV6-6 and TRBJ2-7, with TRBD2 matching 10 bases. The CDR3 contains 14 residues. Germline V CDR1 and CDR2: MNHNY, SVGAGI (reference sequence). After removal of 10 bases from V and 6 bases from J, the junction contained 12 bases not matched to a gene. CDR3 sequence (DNA): TGTGCCACCGCTCCAGCGGGAGGGCTAATCGAGCAGTACTTC. It is translated as CATAPAGGLIEQYF.

V usage is TRBV7-9 and J usage is TRBJ2-7, with a weak D call TRBD2 (5 bases). Per germline, CDR1 SEHNR and CDR2 FQNEAQ (reference sequence). Trimming shortened V by 5 bases and J by 7 bases, and 12 bases separated the two germline ends. The CDR3 is 12 amino acids. The CDR3 reads CASSRITGEQYF. CDR3 coding DNA: TGTGCCAGCAGCCGGATTACGGGGGAGCAGTACTTC.

The rearrangement joins TRBV4-2 to TRBJ2-7, with D maybe TRBD2 (7 bases). The CDR3 has 11 amino acids. The V end was cut by 8 bases, the J end by 7 bases, with 12 bases between. Germline values: CDR1 LGHNA, CDR2 YNFKEQ. CDR3 in DNA: TGTGCCAGCCGGCGGGGGCAAGAGCAGTACTTC. Its translation is CASRRGQEQYF.